Each of the 4 T cell receptor beta chains below was sequenced from the same sample in a study of shared clonotypes between healthy human individuals. Method: immunoSEQ multiplex PCR; TCRdb's copy keeps in-frame clones and lacks some. The data hold around 700,000 clones, with approximately 79% observed a single time. The sample comprised memory CD4+ T cells sorted from blood. Subset noted: CD45RA-negative fraction. The receptors here all came from a woman aged 25 to 39 in good health.

As for this clone: Different DNA sequences within this sample yield the same CDR3. V is TRBV7-9 and J is TRBJ1-2; D call uncertain. The CDR3 length is 13 residues. V gave up 4 bases and J gave up 4 bases, with 10 bases separating them. Germline V gene lookup returns CDR1 SEHNR and CDR2 FQNEAQ (reference sequence). CDR3 in amino acids: CASSWTVIYGYTF. The CDR3 nucleotides read TGTGCCAGCAGCTGGACCGTTATCTATGGCTACACCTTC.

The rearrangement links TRBV19 to TRBJ1-5, with D perhaps matching TRBD1 (5 bases). CDR3 length equals 15 residues. V shed 4 bases and J shed 0 bases, with 10 bases lying between them. Looked up from germline, CDR1 is LNHDA and CDR2 is SQIVND (reference sequence). The CDR3 region has the DNA TGTGCCAGTAGTACTCAGACAGTTAGCAATCAGCCCCAGCATTTT. Amino acids: CASSTQTVSNQPQHF. The variable domain in full, completed from reference TRBV19 and TRBJ1-5, reads DGGITQSPKYLFRKEGQNVTLSCEQNLNHDAMYWYRQDPGQGLRLIYYSQIVNDFQKGDIAEGYSVSREKKESFPLTVTSAQKNPTAFYLCASSTQTVSNQPQHFGDGTRLSIL.

The chain recombines TRBV18 with TRBJ2-7; D call uncertain. The CDR3 totals 13 residues. Germline CDR1 KGHSH, CDR2 LQKENI. The germline V and J ends were trimmed by 0 bases and 4 bases, with 7 bases remaining between them. CDR3 residues: CASSPPLDYEQYF. DNA of the CDR3: TGTGCCAGCTCACCACCGTTAGATTACGAGCAGTACTTC.

For this clone: This sample also contains other DNA sequences that code for the same CDR3. The chain combines TRBV5-1 with TRBJ1-2, with 9 bases fitting TRBD1. The CDR3 has 14 residues. V lost 0 bases, J lost 7 bases, and 4 bases stayed unmatched. Per the germline V gene, CDR1 is SGHRS and CDR2 is YFSETQ. The CDR3 is CASSLVTTGGGYTF. The CDR3 DNA reads as TGCGCCAGCAGCTTGGTAACGACAGGGGGTGGCTACACCTTC.